This TCR beta chain was retrieved from a study of tumor-infiltrating lymphocytes in oesophageal squamous cell carcinoma. The table lists this clonotype with a few counts. Germline CDR1 and CDR2: SGHVS and FQNEAQ. The CDR3 runs to 13 residues. V was clipped by 3 bases and J by 11 bases; unmatched bases: 9. TCRdb processed the PCR reads anew with MiXCR; each CDR3 protein has one entry. The table lists some 21,000 distinct CDR3 sequences, approximately 40% of them singletons. Material: normal esophageal tissue next to the tumor. The chain links TRBV7-8 to TRBJ2-5; 7 nucleotides line up with TRBD1. This TCR was sampled from a male donor with esophageal squamous cell carcinoma. CDR3 sequence (DNA): TGTGCCAGCAGCTTGGACAGGCAGGCTGAGCAGTACTTC. Translation gives CASSLDRQAEQYF.